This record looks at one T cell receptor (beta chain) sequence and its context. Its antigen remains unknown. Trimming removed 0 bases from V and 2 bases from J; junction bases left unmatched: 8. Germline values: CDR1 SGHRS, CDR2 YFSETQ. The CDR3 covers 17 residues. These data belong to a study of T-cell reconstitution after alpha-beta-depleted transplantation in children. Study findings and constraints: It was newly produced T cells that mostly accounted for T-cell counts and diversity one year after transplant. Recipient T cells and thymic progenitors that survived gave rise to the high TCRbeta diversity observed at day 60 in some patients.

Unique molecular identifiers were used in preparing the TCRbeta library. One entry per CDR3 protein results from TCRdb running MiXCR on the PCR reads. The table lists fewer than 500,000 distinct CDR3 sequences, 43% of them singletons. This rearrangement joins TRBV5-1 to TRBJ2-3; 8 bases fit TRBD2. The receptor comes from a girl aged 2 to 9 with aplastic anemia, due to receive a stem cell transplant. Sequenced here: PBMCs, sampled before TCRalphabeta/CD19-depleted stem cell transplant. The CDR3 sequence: CASSLVGGTRFTDTQYF. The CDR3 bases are TGCGCCAGCAGCTTGGTAGGCGGGACTAGGTTCACAGATACGCAGTATTTT.